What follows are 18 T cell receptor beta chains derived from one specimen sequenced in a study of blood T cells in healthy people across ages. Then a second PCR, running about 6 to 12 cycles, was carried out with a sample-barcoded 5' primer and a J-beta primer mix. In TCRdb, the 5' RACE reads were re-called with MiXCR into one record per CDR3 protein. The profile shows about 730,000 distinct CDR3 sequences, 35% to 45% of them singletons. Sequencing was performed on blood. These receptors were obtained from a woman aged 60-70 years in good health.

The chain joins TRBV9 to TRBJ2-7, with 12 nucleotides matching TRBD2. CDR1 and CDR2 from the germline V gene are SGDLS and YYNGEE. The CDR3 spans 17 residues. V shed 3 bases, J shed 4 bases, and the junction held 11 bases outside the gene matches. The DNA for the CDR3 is TGTGCCAGCAGCGCCGACGGCCGACTAGCGGGAGTGTACGAGCAGTACTTC. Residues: CASSADGRLAGVYEQYF.

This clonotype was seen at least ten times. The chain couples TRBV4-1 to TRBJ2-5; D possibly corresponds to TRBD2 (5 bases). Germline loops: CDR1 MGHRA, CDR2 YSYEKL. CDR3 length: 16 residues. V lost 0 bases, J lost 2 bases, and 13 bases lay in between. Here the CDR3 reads CASSQDPSEGQETQYF. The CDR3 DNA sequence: TGCGCCAGCAGCCAAGATCCAAGTGAGGGACAAGAGACCCAGTACTTC.

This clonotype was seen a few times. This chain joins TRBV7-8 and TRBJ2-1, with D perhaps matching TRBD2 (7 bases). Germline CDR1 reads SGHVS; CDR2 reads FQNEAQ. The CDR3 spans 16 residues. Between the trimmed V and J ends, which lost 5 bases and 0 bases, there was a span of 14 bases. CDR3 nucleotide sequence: TGTGCCAGCAGCAGGGGGGGGGTAACCTCCTACAATGAGCAGTTCTTC. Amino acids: CASSRGGVTSYNEQFF.

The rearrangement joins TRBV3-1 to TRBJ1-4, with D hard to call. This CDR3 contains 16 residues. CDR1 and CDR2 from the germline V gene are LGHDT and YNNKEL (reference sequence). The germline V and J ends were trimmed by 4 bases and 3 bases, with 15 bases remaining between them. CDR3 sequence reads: CASSPGILWANEKLFF. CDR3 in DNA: TGTGCCAGCAGCCCCGGGATCTTATGGGCTAATGAAAAACTGTTTTTT.

The CDR3 here is CSARDFRQSYNEQFF. The CDR3 coding sequence is TGCAGTGCTAGAGATTTCCGTCAGTCCTACAATGAGCAGTTCTTC. The V and J genes are TRBV20-1 and TRBJ2-1; D ambiguous. V lost 0 bases, J lost 1 base, and 10 bases lay in between. The germline gives CDR1 DFQATT, CDR2 SNEGSKA (reference sequence). The CDR3 consists of 15 residues.

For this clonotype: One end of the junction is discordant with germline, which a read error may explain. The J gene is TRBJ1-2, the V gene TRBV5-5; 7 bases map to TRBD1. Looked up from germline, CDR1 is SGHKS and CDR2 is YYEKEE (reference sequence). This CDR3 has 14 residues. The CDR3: CAGSLPDRNYGYTF. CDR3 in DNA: TGTGCCGGCAGCTTACCGGACAGGAACTATGGCTACACCTTC.

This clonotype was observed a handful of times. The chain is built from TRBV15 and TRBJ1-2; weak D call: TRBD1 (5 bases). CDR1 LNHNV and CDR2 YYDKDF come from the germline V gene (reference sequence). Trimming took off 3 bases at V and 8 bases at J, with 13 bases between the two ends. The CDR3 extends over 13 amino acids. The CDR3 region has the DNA TGTGCCACCAGCAGGGGGGGGGACGAAGGCTACACCTTC. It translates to CATSRGGDEGYTF.

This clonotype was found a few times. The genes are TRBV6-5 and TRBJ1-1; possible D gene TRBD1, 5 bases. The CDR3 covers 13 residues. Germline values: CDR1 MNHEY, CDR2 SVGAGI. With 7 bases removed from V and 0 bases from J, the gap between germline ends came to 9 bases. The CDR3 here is CASNRGVNTEAFF. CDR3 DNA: TGTGCCAGCAATCGGGGGGTGAACACTGAAGCTTTCTTT.

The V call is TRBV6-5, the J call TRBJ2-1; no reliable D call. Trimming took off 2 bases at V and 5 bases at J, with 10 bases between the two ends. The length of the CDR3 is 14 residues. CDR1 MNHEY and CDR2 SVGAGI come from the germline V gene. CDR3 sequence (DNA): TGTGCCAGCAGTTACCTGGGTAACCACAATGAGCAGTTCTTC. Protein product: CASSYLGNHNEQFF.

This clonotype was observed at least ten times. CDR3 protein: CASSLSSGTGGRTDTQYF. CDR3 DNA sequence: TGTGCCAGCAGCTTATCCTCCGGGACAGGGGGTCGCACAGATACGCAGTATTTT. This chain joins TRBV7-2 and TRBJ2-3; 11 bases agree with TRBD1. The CDR3 is 18 residues long. Trimming at V came to 2 bases and at J to 1 base, leaving 8 bases not matched to a gene. The germline gives CDR1 SGHTA, CDR2 FQGNSA.

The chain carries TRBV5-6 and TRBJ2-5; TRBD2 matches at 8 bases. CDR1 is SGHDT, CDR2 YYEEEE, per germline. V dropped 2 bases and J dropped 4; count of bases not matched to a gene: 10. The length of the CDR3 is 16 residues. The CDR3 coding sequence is TGTGCCAGCAGCTTATCCACGGGGGGGCAGGTAGAGACCCAGTACTTC. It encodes CASSLSTGGQVETQYF. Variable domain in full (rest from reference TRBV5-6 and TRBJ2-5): DAGVTQSPTHLIKTRGQQVTLRCSPKSGHDTVSWYQQALGQGPQFIFQYYEEEERQRGNFPDRFSGHQFPNYSSELNVNALLLGDSALYLCASSLSTGGQVETQYFGPGTRLLVL.

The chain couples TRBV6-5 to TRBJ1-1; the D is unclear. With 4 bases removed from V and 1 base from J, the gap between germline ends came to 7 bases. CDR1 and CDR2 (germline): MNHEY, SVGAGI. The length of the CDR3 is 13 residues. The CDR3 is CASSSLTNTEAFF. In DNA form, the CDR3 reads TGTGCCAGCAGTTCCCTCACGAACACTGAAGCTTTCTTT.

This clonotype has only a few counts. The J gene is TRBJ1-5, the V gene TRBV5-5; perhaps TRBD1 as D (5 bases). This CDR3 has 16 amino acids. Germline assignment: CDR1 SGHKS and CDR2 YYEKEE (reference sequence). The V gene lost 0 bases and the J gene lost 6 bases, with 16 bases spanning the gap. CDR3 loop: CASSLVSEGQGQPQHF. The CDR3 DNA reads TGTGCCAGCAGCTTGGTGTCGGAAGGGCAGGGTCAGCCCCAGCATTTT.

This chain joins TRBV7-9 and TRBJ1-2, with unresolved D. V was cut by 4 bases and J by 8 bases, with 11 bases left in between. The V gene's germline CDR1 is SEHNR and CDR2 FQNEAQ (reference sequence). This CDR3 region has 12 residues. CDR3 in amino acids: CASSSIALGYTF. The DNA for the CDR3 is TGTGCCAGCAGCTCCATAGCTTTAGGCTACACCTTC. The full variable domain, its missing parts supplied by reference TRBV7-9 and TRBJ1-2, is DTGVSQNPRHKITKRGQNVTFRCDPISEHNRLYWYRQTLGQGPEFLTYFQNEAQLEKSRLLSDRFSAERPKGSFSTLEIQRTEQGDSAMYLCASSSIALGYTFGSGTRLTVV.

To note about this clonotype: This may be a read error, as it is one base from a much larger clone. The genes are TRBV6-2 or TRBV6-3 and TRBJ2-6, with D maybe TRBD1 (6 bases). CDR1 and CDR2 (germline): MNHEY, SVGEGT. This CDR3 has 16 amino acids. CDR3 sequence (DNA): TGTGCCGGCAGGCCCGACAGGATCTCTGGGGCCAACGTCCTGACTTTC. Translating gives CAGRPDRISGANVLTF.

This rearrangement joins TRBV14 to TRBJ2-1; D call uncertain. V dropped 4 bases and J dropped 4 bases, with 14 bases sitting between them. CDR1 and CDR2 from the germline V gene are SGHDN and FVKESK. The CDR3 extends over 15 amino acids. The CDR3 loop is CASSPFGALYNEQFF. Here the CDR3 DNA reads TGTGCCAGCAGCCCATTCGGAGCCCTGTACAATGAGCAGTTCTTC. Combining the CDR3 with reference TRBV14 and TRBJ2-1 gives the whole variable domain EAGVTQFPSHSVIEKGQTVTLRCDPISGHDNLYWYRRVMGKEIKFLLHFVKESKQDESGMPNNRFLAERTGGTYSTLKVQPAELEDSGVYFCASSPFGALYNEQFFGPGTRLTVL.

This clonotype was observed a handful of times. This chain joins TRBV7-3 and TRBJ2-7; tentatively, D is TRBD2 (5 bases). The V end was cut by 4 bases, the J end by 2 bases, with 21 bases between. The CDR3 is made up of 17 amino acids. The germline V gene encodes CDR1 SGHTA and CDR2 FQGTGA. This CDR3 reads CASSSLPHGETPYEQYF. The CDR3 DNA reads TGTGCCAGCAGCTCCCTCCCACACGGGGAAACCCCCTACGAGCAGTACTTC.

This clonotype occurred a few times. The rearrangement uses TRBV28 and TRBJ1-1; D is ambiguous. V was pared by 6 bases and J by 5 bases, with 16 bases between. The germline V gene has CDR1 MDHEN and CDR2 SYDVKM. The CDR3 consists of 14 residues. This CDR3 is CASRAGSMGTEAFF. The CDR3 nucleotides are TGTGCCAGCAGGGCCGGGTCGATGGGGACTGAAGCTTTCTTT.